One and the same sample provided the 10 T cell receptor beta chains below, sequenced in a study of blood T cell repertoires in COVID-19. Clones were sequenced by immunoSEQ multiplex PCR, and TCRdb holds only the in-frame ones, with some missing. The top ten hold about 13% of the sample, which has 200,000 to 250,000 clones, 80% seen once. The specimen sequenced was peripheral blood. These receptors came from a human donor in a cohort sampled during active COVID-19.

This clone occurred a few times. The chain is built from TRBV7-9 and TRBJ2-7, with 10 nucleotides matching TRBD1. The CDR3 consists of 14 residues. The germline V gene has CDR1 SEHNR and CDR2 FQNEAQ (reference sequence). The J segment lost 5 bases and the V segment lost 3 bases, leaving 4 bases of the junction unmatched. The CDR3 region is CASSFGTGDNEQYF. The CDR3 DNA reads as TGTGCCAGCAGCTTCGGGACAGGGGATAACGAGCAGTACTTC.

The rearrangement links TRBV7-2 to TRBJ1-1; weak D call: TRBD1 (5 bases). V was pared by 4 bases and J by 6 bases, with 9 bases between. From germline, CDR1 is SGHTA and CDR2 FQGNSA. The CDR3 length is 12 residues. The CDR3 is CASSSDSPEAFF. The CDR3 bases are TGTGCCAGCAGCTCCGACAGTCCTGAAGCTTTCTTT.

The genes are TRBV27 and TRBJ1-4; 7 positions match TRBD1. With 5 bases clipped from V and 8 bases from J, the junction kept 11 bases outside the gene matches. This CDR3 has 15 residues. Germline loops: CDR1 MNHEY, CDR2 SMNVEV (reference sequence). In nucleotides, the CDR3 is TGTGCCAGCAGTGCCCAGACAGGGTTAAGGGAAAAACTGTTTTTT. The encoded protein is CASSAQTGLREKLFF.

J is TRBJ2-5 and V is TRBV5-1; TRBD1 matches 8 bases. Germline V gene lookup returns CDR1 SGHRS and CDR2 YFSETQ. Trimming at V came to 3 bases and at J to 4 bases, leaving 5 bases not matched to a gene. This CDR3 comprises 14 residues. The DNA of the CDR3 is TGCGCCAGCAGCTACCCAGGGGGCGCAGAGACCCAGTACTTC. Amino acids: CASSYPGGAETQYF.

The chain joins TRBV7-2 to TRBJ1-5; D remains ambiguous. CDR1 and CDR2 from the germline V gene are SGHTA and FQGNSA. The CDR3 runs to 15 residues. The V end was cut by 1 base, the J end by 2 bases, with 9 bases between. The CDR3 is CASSLGLSGNQPQHF. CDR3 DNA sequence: TGTGCCAGCAGCTTAGGTTTGTCCGGCAATCAGCCCCAGCATTTT.

CDR3 region: CASEFGQAEYGYTF. Written as DNA, the CDR3 is TGTGCCAGCGAATTTGGACAGGCGGAGTATGGCTACACCTTC. This chain links TRBV7-9 with TRBJ1-2; 7 bases align to TRBD1. With V trimmed by 8 bases and J by 5 bases, 11 bases remained unmatched. Germline loops: CDR1 SEHNR, CDR2 FQNEAQ (reference sequence). The CDR3 is made up of 14 amino acids.

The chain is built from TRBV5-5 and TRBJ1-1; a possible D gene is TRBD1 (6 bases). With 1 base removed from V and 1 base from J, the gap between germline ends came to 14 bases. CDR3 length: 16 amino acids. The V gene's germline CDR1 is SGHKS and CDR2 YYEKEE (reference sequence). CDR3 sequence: CASSLRGGESNTEAFF. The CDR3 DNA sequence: TGTGCCAGCAGCTTGAGAGGGGGTGAATCGAACACTGAAGCTTTCTTT.

The CDR3 region is CASSFLTGSTNEQFF. The DNA of the CDR3 is TGCGCCAGCAGCTTTCTGACCGGGTCGACCAATGAGCAGTTCTTC. The V call is TRBV5-1, the J call TRBJ2-1; D ambiguous. Germline CDR1 reads SGHRS; CDR2 reads YFSETQ. V lost 2 bases to trimming and J lost 6 bases, with 15 bases between them. The CDR3 runs 15 residues.

The CDR3 DNA reads TGTGCCAGCAGCAAAGAGAAGGGGCCCGAGCCTTCTGAGCAGTTCTTC. Translated: CASSKEKGPEPSEQFF. The chain joins TRBV21-1 to TRBJ2-1; the tabulated D call, TRBD1, remains unverified against the DNA. TRBV21-1 is flagged as a pseudogene. This CDR3 has 16 amino acids.

The CDR3 sequence: CASSPRGSNQPQHF. The CDR3 DNA reads as TGTGCCAGCAGCCCCCGAGGGAGCAATCAGCCCCAGCATTTT. The chain uses TRBV7-2 and TRBJ1-5; D gene uncertain. There are 14 residues in the CDR3. V was trimmed by 5 bases and J by 1 base, leaving 9 bases between them. The germline V gene has CDR1 SGHTA and CDR2 FQGNSA.